One and the same sample provided the 5 T cell receptor beta chains below, sequenced in a study of beta chain features in type 1 diabetes. Reverse transcription of all isolated RNA meant that expressed TCRB transcripts were sequenced. Sequencing was performed with immunoSEQ multiplex PCR; in TCRdb, only in-frame clones are kept and a portion is missing. The repertoire includes a few hundred thousand clones, over 8.5% of them detected once, and about 0.6% sits in the top ten. Study conclusions and caveats: Significant though moderate, a shortening of TCRB CDR3s appeared in all four CD4+ subsets of Type 1 diabetes patients.

No antigens are known for them. Sequencing used central memory CD4+ T cells from blood. The source of these receptors is a man younger than 45 with type 1 diabetes.

This clone was observed a few times. The V gene is TRBV5-1, the J gene TRBJ2-7; D is uncertain. The CDR3 loop spans 11 amino acids. Per the germline V gene, CDR1 is SGHRS and CDR2 is YFSETQ. V lost 7 bases and J lost 5, with 10 bases in between. CDR3 bases: TGCGCCAGCGCCTCCTTTAACGAGCAGTACTTC. This translates into CASASFNEQYF.

The V call is TRBV5-6, the J call TRBJ2-5; no clear D. Trimming removed 1 base from V and 6 bases from J, with 16 bases in between. The V gene's germline CDR1 is SGHDT and CDR2 YYEEEE. The CDR3 consists of 15 residues. The CDR3 region is CASSLRLEEIKTQYF. CDR3 in DNA: TGTGCCAGCAGCTTGCGGCTGGAAGAGATCAAGACCCAGTACTTC.

The chain employs TRBV28 and TRBJ2-1; TRBD2 is a possible D gene (6 bases). The CDR3 totals 15 residues. Trimming removed 5 bases at V and 3 bases at J, with 14 bases between. Germline lookup yields CDR1 MDHEN and CDR2 SYDVKM. The chain's CDR3 is CASSGRGINYNEQFF. CDR3 sequence (DNA): TGTGCCAGCAGTGGGCGGGGAATCAACTACAATGAGCAGTTCTTC.

In its sample, this clone was seen a few times. The rearrangement uses TRBV7-9 and TRBJ1-6, with 7 bases aligning to TRBD1. This CDR3 is 14 amino acids long. V lost 6 bases and J lost 10; bases outside the gene matches: 9. Germline V gene data show CDR1 as SEHNR and CDR2 as FQNEAQ (reference sequence). CDR3 nucleotide sequence: TGTGCCAGCAGAGAAGGGACAGAGTCCTCACCCCTCCACTTT. Its protein product is CASREGTESSPLHF.

The V and J genes are TRBV11-2 and TRBJ1-1; TRBD1 is a possible D gene (6 bases). CDR1 is SGHAT and CDR2 is FQNNGV in the germline V gene. The CDR3 is 11 amino acids. Trimming took off 6 bases at V and 10 bases at J, with 12 bases between the two ends. As DNA, the CDR3 is TGTGCCAGCAGGGAAGGGGGTACAGCTTTCTTT. Translating it yields CASREGGTAFF.